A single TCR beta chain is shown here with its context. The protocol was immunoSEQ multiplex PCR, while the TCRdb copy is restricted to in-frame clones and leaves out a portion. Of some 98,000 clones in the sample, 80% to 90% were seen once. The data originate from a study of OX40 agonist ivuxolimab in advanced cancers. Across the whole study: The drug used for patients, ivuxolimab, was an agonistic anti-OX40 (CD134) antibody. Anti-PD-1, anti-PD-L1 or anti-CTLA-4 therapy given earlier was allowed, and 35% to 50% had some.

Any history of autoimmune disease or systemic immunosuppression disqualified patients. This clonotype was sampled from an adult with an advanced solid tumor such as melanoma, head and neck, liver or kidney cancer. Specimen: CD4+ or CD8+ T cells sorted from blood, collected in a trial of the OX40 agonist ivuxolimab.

The chain's CDR3 is CASSLGDANYGYTF. The CDR3, as DNA: TGTGCCAGCAGCTTAGGGGACGCTAACTATGGCTACACCTTC. This chain joins TRBV7-9 and TRBJ1-2, with D maybe TRBD1 (5 bases). Trimming left V 1 base short and J 0 bases short, with 6 bases between. The CDR3 runs to 14 residues. Germline lookup yields CDR1 SEHNR and CDR2 FQNEAQ (reference sequence).